This TCR beta chain stems from a study of CD8+CD57+ T cells in acquired aplastic anemia. Whole-study context: Each DNA sample taken from sorted CD4+ and CD8+ cells came to roughly 3.5 ug on average. CD4+ cell libraries from healthy donors averaged about 10.8 million reads.

General study results and limits: Both patients and controls carried the same twenty-nine CD8+ CDR3 sequences. Between the patient and control groups, CD8+ Simpson's diversity did not differ significantly.

In its sample, this clonotype was seen many times. Antigen unknown. According to the study, genomic DNA was the template for TCR beta VDJ and CDR3 profiling. TCRdb re-called the reads through MiXCR, storing one row per CDR3 protein. The sample has about 190,000 distinct CDR3 sequences, around half seen once; the top ten hold around a sixth. The V and J ends lost 0 bases and 12 bases respectively, with 12 bases between them. The CDR3 covers 13 residues. CDR1 and CDR2 from the germline V gene are LNHDA and SQIVND (reference sequence). This receptor was taken from a human donor in good health, serving as a control. The chain employs TRBV19 and TRBJ2-1; no clear D gene. The sequencing input was sorted CD4+, CD8+, or CD8+CD57+ T cells (not recorded which) from PBMCs. The CDR3 reads CASSIEGVWGQFF. CDR3 DNA: TGTGCCAGTAGTATAGAAGGTGTCTGGGGGCAGTTCTTC.